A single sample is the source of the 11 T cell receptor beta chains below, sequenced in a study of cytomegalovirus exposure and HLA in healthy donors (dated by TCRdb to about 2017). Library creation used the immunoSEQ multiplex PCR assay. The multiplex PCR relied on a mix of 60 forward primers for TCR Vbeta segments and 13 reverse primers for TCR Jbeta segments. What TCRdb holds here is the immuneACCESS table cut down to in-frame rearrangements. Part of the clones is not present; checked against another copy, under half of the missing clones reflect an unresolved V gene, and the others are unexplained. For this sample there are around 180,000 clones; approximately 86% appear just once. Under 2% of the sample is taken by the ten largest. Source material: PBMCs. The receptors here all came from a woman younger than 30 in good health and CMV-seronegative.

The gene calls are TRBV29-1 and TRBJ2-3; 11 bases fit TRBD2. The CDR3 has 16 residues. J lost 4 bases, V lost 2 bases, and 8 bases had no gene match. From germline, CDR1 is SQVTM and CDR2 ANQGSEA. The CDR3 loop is CSVENRLAGTSDTQYF. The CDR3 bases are TGCAGCGTTGAAAATCGACTAGCGGGGACCTCAGATACGCAGTATTTT.

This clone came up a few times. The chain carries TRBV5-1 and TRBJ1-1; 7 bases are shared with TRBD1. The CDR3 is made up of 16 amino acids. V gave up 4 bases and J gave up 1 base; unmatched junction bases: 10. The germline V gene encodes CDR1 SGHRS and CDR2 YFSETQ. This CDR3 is CASSPGQDDPNTEAFF. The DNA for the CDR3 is TGCGCCAGCAGCCCCGGACAGGACGACCCGAACACTGAAGCTTTCTTT.

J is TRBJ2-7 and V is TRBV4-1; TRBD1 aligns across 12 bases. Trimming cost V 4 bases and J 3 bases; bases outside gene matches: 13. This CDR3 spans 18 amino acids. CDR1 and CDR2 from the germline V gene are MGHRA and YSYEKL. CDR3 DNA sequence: TGCGCCAGCAGCCGAATTCCCGGGACAGGGGGCGCTATCTACGAGCAGTACTTC. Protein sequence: CASSRIPGTGGAIYEQYF.

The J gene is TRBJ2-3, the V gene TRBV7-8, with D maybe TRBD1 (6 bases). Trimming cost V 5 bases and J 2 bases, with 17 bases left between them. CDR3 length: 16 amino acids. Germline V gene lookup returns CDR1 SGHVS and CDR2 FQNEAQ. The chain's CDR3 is CASSPLSGQNTDTQYF. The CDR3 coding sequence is TGTGCCAGCAGCCCCCTGTCTGGACAGAACACAGATACGCAGTATTTT.

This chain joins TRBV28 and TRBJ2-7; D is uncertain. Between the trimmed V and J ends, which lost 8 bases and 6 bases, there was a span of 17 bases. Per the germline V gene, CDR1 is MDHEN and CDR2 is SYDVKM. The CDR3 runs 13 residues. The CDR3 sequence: CASYTRPTGEQYF. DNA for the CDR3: TGTGCCAGCTATACGAGGCCGACGGGCGAGCAGTACTTC.

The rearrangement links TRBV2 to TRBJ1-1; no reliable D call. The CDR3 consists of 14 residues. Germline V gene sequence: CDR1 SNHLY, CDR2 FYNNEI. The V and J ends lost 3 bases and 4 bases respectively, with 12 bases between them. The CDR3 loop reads CASSEGRVITEAFF. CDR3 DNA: TGTGCCAGCAGTGAGGGCAGAGTAATCACTGAAGCTTTCTTT.

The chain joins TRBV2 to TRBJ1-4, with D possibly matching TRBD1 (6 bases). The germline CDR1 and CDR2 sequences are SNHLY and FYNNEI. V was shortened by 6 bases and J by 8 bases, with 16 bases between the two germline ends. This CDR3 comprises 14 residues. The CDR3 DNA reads TGTGCCAGCAGCCCGGGACACGGAGGAGAAAAACTGTTTTTT. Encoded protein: CASSPGHGGEKLFF.

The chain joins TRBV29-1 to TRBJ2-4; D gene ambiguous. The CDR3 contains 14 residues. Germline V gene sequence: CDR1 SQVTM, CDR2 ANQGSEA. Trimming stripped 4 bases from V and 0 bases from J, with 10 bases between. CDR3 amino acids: CSVVGRLAKNIQYF. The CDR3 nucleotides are TGCAGCGTTGTGGGCAGGTTAGCCAAAAACATTCAGTACTTC.

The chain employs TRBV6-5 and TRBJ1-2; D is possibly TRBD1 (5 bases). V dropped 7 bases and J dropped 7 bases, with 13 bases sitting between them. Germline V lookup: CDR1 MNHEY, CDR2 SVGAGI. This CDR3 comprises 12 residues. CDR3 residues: CASTQGATGYTF. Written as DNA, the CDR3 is TGTGCCAGCACTCAAGGGGCAACTGGCTACACCTTC.

DNA for the CDR3: TGCGCCAGCAGCCAAGTGGGAGTCTCGTTAGATACGCAGTATTTT. Encoded protein: CASSQVGVSLDTQYF. The gene calls are TRBV4-1 and TRBJ2-3, with D maybe TRBD2 (5 bases). The CDR3 totals 15 residues. Per the germline V gene, CDR1 is MGHRA and CDR2 is YSYEKL. The ends were cut back, 1 base at V and 5 bases at J, with 13 bases in the middle.

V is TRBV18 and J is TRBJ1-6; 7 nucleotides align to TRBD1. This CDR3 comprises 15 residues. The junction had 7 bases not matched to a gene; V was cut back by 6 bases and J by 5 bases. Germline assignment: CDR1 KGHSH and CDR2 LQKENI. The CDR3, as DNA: TGTGCCAGCTCCCAGGGCACAGGGGATAATTCACCCCTCCACTTT. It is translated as CASSQGTGDNSPLHF.